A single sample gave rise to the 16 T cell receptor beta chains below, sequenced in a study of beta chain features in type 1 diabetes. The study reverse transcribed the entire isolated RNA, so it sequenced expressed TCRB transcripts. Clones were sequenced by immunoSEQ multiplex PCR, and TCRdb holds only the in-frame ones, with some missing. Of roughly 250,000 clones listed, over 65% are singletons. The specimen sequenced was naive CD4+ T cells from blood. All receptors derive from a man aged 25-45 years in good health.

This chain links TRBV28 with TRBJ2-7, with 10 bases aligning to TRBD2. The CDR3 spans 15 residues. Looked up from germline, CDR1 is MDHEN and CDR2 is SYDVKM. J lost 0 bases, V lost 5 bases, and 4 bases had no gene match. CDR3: CASSGASGSSYEQYF. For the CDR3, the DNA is TGTGCCAGCAGTGGAGCTAGCGGGAGCTCCTACGAGCAGTACTTC. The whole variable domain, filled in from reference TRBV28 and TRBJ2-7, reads DVKVTQSSRYLVKRTGEKVFLECVQDMDHENMFWYRQDPGLGLRLIYFSYDVKMKEKGDIPEGYSVSREKKERFSLILESASTNQTSMYLCASSGASGSSYEQYFGPGTRLTVT.

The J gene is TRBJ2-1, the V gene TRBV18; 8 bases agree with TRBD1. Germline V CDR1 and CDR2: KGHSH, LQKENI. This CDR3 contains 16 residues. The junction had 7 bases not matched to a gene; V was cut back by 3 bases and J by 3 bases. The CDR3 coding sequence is TGTGCCAGCTCACCGCCCACAGGGGGGATCTACAATGAGCAGTTCTTC. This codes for CASSPPTGGIYNEQFF.

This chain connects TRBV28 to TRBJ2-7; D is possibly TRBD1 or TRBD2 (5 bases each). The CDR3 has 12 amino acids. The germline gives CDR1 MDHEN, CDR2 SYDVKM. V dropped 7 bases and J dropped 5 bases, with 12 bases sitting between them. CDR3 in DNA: TGTGCCAGCATGAGGGGCGAGAACGAGCAGTACTTC. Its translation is CASMRGENEQYF.

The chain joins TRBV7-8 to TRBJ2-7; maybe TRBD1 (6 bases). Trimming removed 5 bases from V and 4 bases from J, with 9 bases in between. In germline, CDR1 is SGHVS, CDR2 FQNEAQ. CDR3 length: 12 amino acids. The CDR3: CASSTQGYEQYF. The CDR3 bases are TGTGCCAGCAGCACACAGGGATACGAGCAGTACTTC.

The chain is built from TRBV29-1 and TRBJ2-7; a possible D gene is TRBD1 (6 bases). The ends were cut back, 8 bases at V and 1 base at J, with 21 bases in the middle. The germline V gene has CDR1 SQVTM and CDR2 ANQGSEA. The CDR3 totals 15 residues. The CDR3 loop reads CSIALGDTISYEQYF. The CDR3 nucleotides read TGCAGCATAGCATTGGGGGACACAATTTCCTACGAGCAGTACTTC.

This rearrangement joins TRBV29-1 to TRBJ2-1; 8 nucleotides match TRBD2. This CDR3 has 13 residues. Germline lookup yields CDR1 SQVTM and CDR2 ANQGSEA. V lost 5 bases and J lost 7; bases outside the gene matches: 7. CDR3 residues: CSVRPGGGNEQFF. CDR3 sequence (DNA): TGCAGCGTTCGTCCGGGAGGGGGGAATGAGCAGTTCTTC.

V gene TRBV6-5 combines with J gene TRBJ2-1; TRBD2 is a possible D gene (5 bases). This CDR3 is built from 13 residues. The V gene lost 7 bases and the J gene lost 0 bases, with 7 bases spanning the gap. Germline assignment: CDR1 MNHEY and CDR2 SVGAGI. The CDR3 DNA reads TGTGCCAGCAATGCGGGCTCCTACAATGAGCAGTTCTTC. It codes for CASNAGSYNEQFF.

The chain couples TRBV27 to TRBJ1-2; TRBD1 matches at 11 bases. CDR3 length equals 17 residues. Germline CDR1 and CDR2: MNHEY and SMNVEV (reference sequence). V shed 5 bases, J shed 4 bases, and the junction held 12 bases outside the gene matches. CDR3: CASSPHRDRGDGYGYTF. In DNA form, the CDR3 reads TGTGCCAGCAGTCCACACCGGGACAGGGGGGACGGCTATGGCTACACCTTC.

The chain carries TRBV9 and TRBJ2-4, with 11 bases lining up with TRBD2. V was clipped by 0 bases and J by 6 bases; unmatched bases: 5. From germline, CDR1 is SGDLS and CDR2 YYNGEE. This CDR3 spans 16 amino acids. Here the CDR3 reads CASSVGTSGSGNIQYF. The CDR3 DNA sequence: TGTGCCAGCAGCGTAGGAACTAGCGGGAGTGGAAACATTCAGTACTTC.

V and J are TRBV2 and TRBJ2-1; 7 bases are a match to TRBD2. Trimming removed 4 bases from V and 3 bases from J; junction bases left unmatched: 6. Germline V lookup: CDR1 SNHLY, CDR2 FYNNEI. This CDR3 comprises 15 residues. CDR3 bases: TGTGCCAGCAGTGTGGGTCTAGCGGACTACAATGAGCAGTTCTTC. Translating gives CASSVGLADYNEQFF.

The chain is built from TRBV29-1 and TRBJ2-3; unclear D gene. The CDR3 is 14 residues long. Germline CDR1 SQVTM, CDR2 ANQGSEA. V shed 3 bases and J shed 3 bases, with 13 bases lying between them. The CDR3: CSVESSLRTDTQYF. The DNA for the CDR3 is TGCAGCGTTGAGTCCAGTCTGCGGACAGATACGCAGTATTTT.

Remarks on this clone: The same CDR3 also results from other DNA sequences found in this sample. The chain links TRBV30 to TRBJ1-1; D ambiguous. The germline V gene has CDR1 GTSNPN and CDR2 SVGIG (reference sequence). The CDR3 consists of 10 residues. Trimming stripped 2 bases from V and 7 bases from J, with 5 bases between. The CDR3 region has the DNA TGTGCCTGGAGTAGGAGTGAAGCTTTCTTT. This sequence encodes CAWSRSEAFF.

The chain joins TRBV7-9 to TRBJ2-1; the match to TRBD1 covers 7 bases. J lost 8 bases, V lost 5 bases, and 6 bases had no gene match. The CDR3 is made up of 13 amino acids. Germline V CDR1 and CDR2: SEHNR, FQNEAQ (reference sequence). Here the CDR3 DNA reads TGTGCCAGCAGCCCGACAGGGATCCATGAGCAGTTCTTC. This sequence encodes CASSPTGIHEQFF.

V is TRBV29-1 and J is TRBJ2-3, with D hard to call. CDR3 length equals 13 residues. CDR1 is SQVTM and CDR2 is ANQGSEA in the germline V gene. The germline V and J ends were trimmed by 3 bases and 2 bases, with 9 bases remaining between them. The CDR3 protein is CSVEALLTDTQYF. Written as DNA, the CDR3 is TGCAGCGTTGAGGCACTACTCACAGATACGCAGTATTTT.

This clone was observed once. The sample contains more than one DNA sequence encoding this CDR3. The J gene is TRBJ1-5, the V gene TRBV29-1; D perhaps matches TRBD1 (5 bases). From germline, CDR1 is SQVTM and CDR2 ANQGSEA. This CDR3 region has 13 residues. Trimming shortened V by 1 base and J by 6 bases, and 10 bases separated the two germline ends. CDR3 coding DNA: TGCAGCGTTGAAGGGGGCGGGGGTCAGCCCCAGCATTTT. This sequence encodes CSVEGGGGQPQHF.

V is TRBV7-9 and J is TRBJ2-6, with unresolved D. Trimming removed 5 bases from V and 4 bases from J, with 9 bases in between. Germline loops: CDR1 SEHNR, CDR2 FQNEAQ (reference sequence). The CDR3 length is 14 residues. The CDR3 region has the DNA TGTGCCAGCAGCGGTCTGTCAGGGGCCAACGTCCTGACTTTC. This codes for CASSGLSGANVLTF.